This is a list of T cell receptor beta chains from one sample in a study of T cells of healthy individuals. In TCRdb, the 5' RACE reads were re-called with MiXCR into one record per CDR3 protein. The data contain some 39,000 distinct CDR3 sequences, 3.5% to 5.5% of them singletons. The receptors were sampled from a human donor in good health. The CDR3 runs from the conserved cysteine through the conserved F or W. D genes are given only for firm matches. Clone size is stated in some rows and not others, as once, few, many or a class when expanded.

D,size,V,J,DNA,CDR3
-,many,TRBV7-2,TRBJ1-1,TGTGCCAGCAGCTTAACGGGGAACACTGAAGCTTTCTTT,CASSLTGNTEAFF
-,few,TRBV25-1,TRBJ2-1,TGTGCCAGCAGTCCCCCTACGGGAGTGGGTGAGCAGTTCTTC,CASSPPTGVGEQFF
TRBD2,few,TRBV29-1,TRBJ2-1,TGCAGCGTTGAGGGACTAGCGGGAATGGATGCGGGCAATGAGCAGTTCTTC,CSVEGLAGMDAGNEQFF
-,few,TRBV15,TRBJ1-1,TGTGCCACCAGCAGCGGCAGGGCGAGTACTGAAGCTTTCTTT,CATSSGRASTEAFF
TRBD2,-,TRBV20-1,TRBJ2-7,TGCAGTGCTAGGTCCCTCCGGGGGGGGACCTACGAGCAGTACTTC,CSARSLRGGTYEQYF
-,many,TRBV20-1,TRBJ1-5,TGCAGTGCTCAGCGCGGACCCCAAGGGAATCAGCCCCAGCATTTT,CSAQRGPQGNQPQHF
-,many,TRBV4-3,TRBJ2-4,TGCGCCAGCAGCCAAGATAGACAGGAAATTCAGTACTTC,CASSQDRQEIQYF
-,few,TRBV3-1,TRBJ2-3,TGTGCCAGCAGCCAAGTCGGAGATACGCAGTATTTT,CASSQVGDTQYF
TRBD1,many,TRBV13,TRBJ1-1,TGTGCCAGCAGCTTAGGGGGACAGAAGTTTGGGGACACTGAAGCTTTCTTT,CASSLGGQKFGDTEAFF
-,few,TRBV7-9,TRBJ1-2,TGTGCCAGCAGCTTAAGTACAGCCAACTATGGCTACACCTTC,CASSLSTANYGYTF
-,many,TRBV12-3/TRBV12-4,TRBJ1-5,TGTGCCAGCAGTTTTAGGGCCAACAATCAGCCCCAGCATTTT,CASSFRANNQPQHF
-,-,TRBV29-1,TRBJ2-3,TGCAGCGTTGAAGTCCAGGGGCGGACCCCCGGGGATACGCAGTATTTT,CSVEVQGRTPGDTQYF
TRBD2,-,TRBV20-1,TRBJ2-7,TGCAGTGCTAAAGGGACTAGCGCCTACGAGCAGTACTTC,CSAKGTSAYEQYF
TRBD2,many,TRBV20-1,TRBJ2-3,TGCAGTGCCCCCTCGGGGGGGGGACGCACAGATACGCAGTATTTT,CSAPSGGGRTDTQYF
-,few,TRBV12-3/TRBV12-4,TRBJ2-2,TGTGCCAGCAGTTCCCCCCAGGGATACACCGGGGAGCTGTTTTTT,CASSSPQGYTGELFF
-,many,TRBV29-1,TRBJ1-1,TGCAGCGTTGACTTGTACACTGAAGCTTTCTTT,CSVDLYTEAFF
-,-,TRBV7-2,TRBJ1-2,TGTGCCAGCAGCTTAGGCGTCTCCAACTATGGCTACACCTTC,CASSLGVSNYGYTF
-,few,TRBV11-2,TRBJ2-7,TGTGCCAGCAGCCGATTTAGCGTACTGGACGAGCAGTACTTC,CASSRFSVLDEQYF
-,-,TRBV6-5,TRBJ1-1,TGTGCCAGTTTCACGGACGGCTTGAACACTGAAGCTTTCTTT,CASFTDGLNTEAFF
-,many,TRBV2,TRBJ2-5,TGTGCCAGCCCGGACAGTGGGGAGACCCAGTACTTC,CASPDSGETQYF
TRBD2,many,TRBV7-3,TRBJ2-7,TGTGCCAGCAGCTTAGGAGGGACTAGCGGGAGCTACGAGCAGTACTTC,CASSLGGTSGSYEQYF
TRBD2,many,TRBV12-3/TRBV12-4,TRBJ2-7,TGTGCCAGCAGTCTTAACGGGGGGGGCCACTACGAGCAGTACTTC,CASSLNGGGHYEQYF
-,many,TRBV20-1,TRBJ1-4,TGCAGTGCTAGATATCTCCGTGAAAAACTGTTTTTT,CSARYLREKLFF
-,many,TRBV20-1,TRBJ2-1,TGCAGTGCCAGATCAGGCAGCTCCTACAATGAGCAGTTCTTC,CSARSGSSYNEQFF
TRBD1,many,TRBV9,TRBJ2-7,TGTGCCAGCAGCGTCCGGACAGGGTCGAAAAGTGAGCAGTACTTC,CASSVRTGSKSEQYF
TRBD1,many,TRBV9,TRBJ2-2,TGTGCCAGCAGCGTAGCAGGGGGCGGATCCACCGGGGAGCTGTTTTTT,CASSVAGGGSTGELFF
-,-,TRBV30,TRBJ1-1,TGTGCCTGGAGTGTATCGCAGAACACTGAAGCTTTCTTT,CAWSVSQNTEAFF
TRBD2,-,TRBV20-1,TRBJ2-3,TGCAGTGAATTACTAGCGGGGGGCCCAGATACGCAGTATTTT,CSELLAGGPDTQYF
-,many,TRBV18,TRBJ1-5,TGTGCCAGCTCACCACCGGATCGGGAGCCCCAGCATTTT,CASSPPDREPQHF
-,-,TRBV3-1,TRBJ2-1,TGTGCCAGCAGCCCCTTAAGAGGTAGCGCGAGCTCCTACAATGAGCAGTTCTTC,CASSPLRGSASSYNEQFF
-,many,TRBV20-1,TRBJ2-7,TGCAGTGCTAGCTCCTACGAGCAGTACTTC,CSASSYEQYF
-,many,TRBV29-1,TRBJ1-2,TGCAGCGTTGAAAAAGGGGAGGGCTACACCTTC,CSVEKGEGYTF
-,many,TRBV7-9,TRBJ1-4,TGTGCCAGCAGCTTTACAGTGCCCGATAATGAAAAACTGTTTTTT,CASSFTVPDNEKLFF
TRBD1,many,TRBV6-1,TRBJ1-1,TGTGCCAGCAGTGGCCCGGACAGGTTGAACACTGAAGCTTTCTTT,CASSGPDRLNTEAFF